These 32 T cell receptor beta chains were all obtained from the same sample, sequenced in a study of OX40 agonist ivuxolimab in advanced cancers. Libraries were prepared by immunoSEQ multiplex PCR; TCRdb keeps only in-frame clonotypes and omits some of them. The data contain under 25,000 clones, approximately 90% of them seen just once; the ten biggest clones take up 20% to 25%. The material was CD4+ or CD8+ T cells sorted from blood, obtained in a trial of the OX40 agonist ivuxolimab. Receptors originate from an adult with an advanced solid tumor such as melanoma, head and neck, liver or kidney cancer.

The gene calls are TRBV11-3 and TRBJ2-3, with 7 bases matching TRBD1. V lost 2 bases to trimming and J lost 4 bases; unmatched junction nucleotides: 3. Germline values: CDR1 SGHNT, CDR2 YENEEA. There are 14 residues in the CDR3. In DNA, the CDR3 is TGTGCCAGCAGCTTAAGGGACAGACCAGATACGCAGTATTTT. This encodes CASSLRDRPDTQYF.

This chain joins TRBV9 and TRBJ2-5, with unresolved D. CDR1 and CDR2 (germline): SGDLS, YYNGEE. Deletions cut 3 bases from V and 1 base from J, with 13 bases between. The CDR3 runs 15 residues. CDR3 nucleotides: TGTGCCAGCAGCGCAGCTCCAGACCTCCAAGAGACCCAGTACTTC. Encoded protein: CASSAAPDLQETQYF.

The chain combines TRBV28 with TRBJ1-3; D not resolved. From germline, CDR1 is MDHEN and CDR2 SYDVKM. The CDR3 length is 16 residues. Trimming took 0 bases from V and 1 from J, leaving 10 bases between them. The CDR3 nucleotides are TGTGCCAGCAGTTTATGGTGGGTAGGGTCTGGAAACACCATATATTTT. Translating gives CASSLWWVGSGNTIYF.

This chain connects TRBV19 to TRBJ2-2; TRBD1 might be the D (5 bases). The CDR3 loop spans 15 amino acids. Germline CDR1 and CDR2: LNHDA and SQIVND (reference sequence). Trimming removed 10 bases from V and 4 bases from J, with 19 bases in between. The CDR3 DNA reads TGTGCCACCATGACAGCCTCTTTTAGCACCGGGGAGCTGTTTTTT. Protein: CATMTASFSTGELFF. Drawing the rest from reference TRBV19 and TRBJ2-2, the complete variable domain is DGGITQSPKYLFRKEGQNVTLSCEQNLNHDAMYWYRQDPGQGLRLIYYSQIVNDFQKGDIAEGYSVSREKKESFPLTVTSAQKNPTAFYLCATMTASFSTGELFFGEGSRLTVL.

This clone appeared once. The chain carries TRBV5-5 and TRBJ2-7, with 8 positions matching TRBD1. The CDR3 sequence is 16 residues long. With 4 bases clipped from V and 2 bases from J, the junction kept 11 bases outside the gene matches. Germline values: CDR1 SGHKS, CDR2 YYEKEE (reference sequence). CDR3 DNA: TGTGCCAGCAGCCCGCATCAGGGGGCAAAACCCTACGAGCAGTACTTC. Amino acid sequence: CASSPHQGAKPYEQYF.

DNA of the CDR3: TGTGCCATCAGTGAGTCGGGTGGCGGAGGCTACGAGCAGTACTTC. Translating it yields CAISESGGGGYEQYF. The chain combines TRBV10-3 with TRBJ2-7, with D perhaps TRBD2 (5 bases). The V end lost 0 bases, the J end lost 3 bases, and 12 bases lay between the germline ends. This CDR3 spans 15 amino acids. Germline V gene sequence: CDR1 ENHRY, CDR2 SYGVKD.

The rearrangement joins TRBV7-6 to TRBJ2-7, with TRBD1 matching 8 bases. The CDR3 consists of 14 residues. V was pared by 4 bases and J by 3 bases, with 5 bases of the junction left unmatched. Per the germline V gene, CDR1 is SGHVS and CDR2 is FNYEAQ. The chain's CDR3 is CASSYRDRIYEQYF. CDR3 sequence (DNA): TGTGCCAGCAGCTACCGGGACAGGATCTACGAGCAGTACTTC.

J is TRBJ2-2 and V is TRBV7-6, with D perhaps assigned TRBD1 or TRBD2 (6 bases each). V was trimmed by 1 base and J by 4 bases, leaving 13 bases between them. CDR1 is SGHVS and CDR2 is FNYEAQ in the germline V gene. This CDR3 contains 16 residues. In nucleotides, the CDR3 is TGTGCCAGCAGCTTAGGACTAACGGGGGCCACCGGGGAGCTGTTTTTT. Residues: CASSLGLTGATGELFF.

In DNA, the CDR3 is TGTGCCAGCAGACAGAGAGCTAACTATGGCTACACCTTC. Amino acid sequence: CASRQRANYGYTF. V is TRBV27 and J is TRBJ1-2; D not resolved. V shed 6 bases and J shed 0 bases, with 8 bases lying between them. In germline, CDR1 is MNHEY, CDR2 SMNVEV (reference sequence). The CDR3 has 13 amino acids.

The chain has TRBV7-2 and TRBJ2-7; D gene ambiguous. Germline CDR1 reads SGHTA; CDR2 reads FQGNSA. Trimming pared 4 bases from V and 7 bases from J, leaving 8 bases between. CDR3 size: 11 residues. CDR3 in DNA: TGTGCCAGCAGCTCATGGGTGGAGCAGTACTTC. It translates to CASSSWVEQYF. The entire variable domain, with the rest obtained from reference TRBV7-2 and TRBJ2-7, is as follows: GAGVSQSPSNKVTEKGKDVELRCDPISGHTALYWYRQSLGQGLEFLIYFQGNSAPDKSGLPSDRFSAERTGGSVSTLTIQRTQQEDSAVYLCASSSWVEQYFGPGTRLTVT.

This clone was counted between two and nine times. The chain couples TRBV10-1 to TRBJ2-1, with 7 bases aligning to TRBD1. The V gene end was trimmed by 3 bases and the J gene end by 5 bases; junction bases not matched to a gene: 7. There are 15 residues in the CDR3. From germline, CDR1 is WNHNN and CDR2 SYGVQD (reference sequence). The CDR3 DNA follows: TGCGCCAGCAGTGATTCTGGGACAGCTCACAATGAGCAGTTCTTC. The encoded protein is CASSDSGTAHNEQFF.

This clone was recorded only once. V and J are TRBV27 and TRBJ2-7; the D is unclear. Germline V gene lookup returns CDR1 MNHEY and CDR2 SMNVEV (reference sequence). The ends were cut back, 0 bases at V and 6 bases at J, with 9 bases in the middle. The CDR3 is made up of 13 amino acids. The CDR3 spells CASSLSILTEQYF. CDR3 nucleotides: TGTGCCAGCAGTTTATCGATTTTGACCGAGCAGTACTTC.

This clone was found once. CDR3: CASSLGPAYNEQFF. In DNA form, the CDR3 reads TGTGCCAGCAGCTTAGGCCCCGCCTACAATGAGCAGTTCTTC. The chain is built from TRBV7-9 and TRBJ2-1; D is uncertain. This CDR3 contains 14 residues. CDR1 is SEHNR, CDR2 FQNEAQ, per germline (reference sequence). V gave up 1 base and J gave up 2 bases, with 6 bases separating them.

This CDR3 is CASSLVGGADTQYF. The CDR3 DNA reads TGTGCCAGCAGCTTAGTAGGGGGCGCAGATACGCAGTATTTT. The genes are TRBV13 and TRBJ2-3; 7 bases align to TRBD1. This CDR3 spans 14 amino acids. Germline V gives CDR1 PRHDT, CDR2 FYEKMQ (reference sequence). V lost 1 base to trimming and J lost 4 bases; unmatched junction nucleotides: 2.

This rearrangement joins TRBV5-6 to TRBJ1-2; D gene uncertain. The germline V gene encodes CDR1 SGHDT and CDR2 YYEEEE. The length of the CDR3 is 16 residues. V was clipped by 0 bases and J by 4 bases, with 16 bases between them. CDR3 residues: CASSLDDAGHLYGYTF. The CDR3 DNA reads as TGTGCCAGCAGCTTGGACGACGCCGGCCACCTCTATGGCTACACCTTC.

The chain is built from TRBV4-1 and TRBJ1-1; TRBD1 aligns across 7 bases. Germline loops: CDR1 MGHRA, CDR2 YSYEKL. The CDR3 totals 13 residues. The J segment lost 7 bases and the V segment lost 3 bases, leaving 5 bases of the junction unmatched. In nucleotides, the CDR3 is TGCGCCAGCAGCCATGGGACAGTGCTTGAAGCTTTCTTT. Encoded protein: CASSHGTVLEAFF.

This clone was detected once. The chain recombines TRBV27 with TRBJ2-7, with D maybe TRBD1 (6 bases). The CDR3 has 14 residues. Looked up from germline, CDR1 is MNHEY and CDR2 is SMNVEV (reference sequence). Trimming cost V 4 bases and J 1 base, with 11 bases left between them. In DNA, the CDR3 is TGTGCCAGCAGTTCCCTCGACAGGTCCTACGAGCAGTACTTC. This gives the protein CASSSLDRSYEQYF.

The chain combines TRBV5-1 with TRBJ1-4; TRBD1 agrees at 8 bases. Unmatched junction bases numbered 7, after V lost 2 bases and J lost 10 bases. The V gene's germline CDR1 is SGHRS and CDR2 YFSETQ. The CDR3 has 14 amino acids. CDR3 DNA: TGCGCCAGCAGCTTTGGGACAGGAGTCAGAAAACTGTTTTTT. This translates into CASSFGTGVRKLFF.

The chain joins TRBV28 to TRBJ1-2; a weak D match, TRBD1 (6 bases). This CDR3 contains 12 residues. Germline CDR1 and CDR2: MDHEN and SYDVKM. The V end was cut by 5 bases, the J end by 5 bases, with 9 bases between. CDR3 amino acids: CASSPRGYGYTF. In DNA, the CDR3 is TGTGCCAGCAGTCCCAGGGGTTATGGCTACACCTTC.

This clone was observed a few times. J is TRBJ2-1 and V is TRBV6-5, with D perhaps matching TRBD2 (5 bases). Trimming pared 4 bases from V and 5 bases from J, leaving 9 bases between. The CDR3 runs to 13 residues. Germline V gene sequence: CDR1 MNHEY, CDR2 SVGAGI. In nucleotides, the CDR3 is TGTGCCAGCAGTTTTGGACTGAACAATGAGCAGTTCTTC. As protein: CASSFGLNNEQFF.

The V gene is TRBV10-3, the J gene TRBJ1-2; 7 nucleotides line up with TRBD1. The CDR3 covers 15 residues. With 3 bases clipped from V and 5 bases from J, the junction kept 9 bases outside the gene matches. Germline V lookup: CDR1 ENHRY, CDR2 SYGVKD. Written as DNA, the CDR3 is TGTGCCATCAGTGAAGTAGGGACAGTTTCTTATGGCTACACCTTC. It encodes CAISEVGTVSYGYTF.

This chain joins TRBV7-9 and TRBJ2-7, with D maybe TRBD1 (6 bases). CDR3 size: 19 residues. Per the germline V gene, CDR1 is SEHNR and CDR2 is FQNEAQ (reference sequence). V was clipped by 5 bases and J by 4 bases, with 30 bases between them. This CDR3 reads CASSLTRLGHRAIGYEQYF. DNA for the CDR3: TGTGCCAGCAGCCTCACCCGCTTAGGCCACAGGGCGATCGGGTACGAGCAGTACTTC.

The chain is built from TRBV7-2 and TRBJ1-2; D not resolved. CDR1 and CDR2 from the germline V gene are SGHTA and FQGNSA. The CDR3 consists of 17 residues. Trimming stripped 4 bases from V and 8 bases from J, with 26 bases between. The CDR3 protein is CASSSTAWRVALGGYTF. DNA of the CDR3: TGTGCCAGCAGCTCCACCGCGTGGCGGGTGGCGCTCGGGGGCTACACCTTC.

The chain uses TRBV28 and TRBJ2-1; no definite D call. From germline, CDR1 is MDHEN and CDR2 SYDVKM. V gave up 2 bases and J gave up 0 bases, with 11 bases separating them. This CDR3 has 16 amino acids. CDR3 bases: TGTGCCAGCAGTTTACCCGAAGGCCTCTCCTACAATGAGCAGTTCTTC. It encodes CASSLPEGLSYNEQFF.

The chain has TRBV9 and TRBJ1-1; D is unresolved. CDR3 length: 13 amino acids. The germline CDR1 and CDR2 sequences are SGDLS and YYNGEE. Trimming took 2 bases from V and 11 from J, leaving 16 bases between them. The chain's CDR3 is CASSVGDRGRAFF. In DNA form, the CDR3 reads TGTGCCAGCAGCGTTGGAGATCGGGGTCGGGCTTTCTTT.

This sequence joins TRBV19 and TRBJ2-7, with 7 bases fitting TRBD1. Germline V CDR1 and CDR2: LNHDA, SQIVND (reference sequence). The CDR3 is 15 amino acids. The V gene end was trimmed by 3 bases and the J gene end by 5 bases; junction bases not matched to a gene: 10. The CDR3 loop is CASSMWTGFLHEQYF. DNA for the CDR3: TGTGCCAGTAGTATGTGGACAGGATTTCTACACGAGCAGTACTTC.

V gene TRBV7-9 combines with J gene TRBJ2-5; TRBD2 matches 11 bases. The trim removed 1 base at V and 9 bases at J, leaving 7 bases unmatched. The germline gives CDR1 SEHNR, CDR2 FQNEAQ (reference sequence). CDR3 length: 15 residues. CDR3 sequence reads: CASSLGTSGRQSQYF. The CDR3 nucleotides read TGTGCCAGCAGCTTAGGCACTAGCGGGAGACAGTCCCAGTACTTC.

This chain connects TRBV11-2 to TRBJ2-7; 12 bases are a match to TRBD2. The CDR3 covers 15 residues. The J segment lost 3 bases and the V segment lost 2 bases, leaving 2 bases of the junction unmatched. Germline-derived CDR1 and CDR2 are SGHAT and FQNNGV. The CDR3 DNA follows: TGTGCCAGCAGCTTACTAGCGGGAGGGCGCTACGAGCAGTACTTC. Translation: CASSLLAGGRYEQYF.

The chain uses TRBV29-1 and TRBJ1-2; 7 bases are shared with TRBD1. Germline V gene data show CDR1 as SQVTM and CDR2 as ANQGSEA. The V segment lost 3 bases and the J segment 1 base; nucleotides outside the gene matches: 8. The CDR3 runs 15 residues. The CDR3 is CSVDRDSGFNYGYTF. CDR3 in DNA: TGCAGCGTTGACCGGGACAGCGGATTTAACTATGGCTACACCTTC.

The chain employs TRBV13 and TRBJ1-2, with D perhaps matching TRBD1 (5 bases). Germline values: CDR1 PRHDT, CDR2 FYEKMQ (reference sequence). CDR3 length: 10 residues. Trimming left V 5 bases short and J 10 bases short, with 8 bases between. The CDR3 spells CASSGRVYTF. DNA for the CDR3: TGTGCCAGCAGCGGCAGGGTCTACACCTTC.

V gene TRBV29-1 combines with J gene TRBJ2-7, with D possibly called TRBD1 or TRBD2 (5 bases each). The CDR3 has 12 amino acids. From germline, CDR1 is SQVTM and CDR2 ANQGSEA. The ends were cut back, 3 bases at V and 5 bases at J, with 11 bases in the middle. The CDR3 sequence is CSVEGDGNEQYF. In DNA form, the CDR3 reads TGCAGCGTTGAGGGGGACGGGAACGAGCAGTACTTC.

CDR3 protein: CASSRQGRYEQYF. The CDR3 DNA reads TGTGCCAGCAGCCGACAGGGACGCTACGAGCAGTACTTC. The J gene is TRBJ2-7, the V gene TRBV7-6; 7 bases are a match to TRBD1. Germline trimming cut 5 bases from V and 3 bases from J; bases unmatched to any gene: 4. The CDR3 loop spans 13 amino acids. Per germline, CDR1 SGHVS and CDR2 FNYEAQ.